The clone carrying this T cell receptor beta chain was found many times. Its antigen is as yet unknown. In TCRdb, the RT-PCR reads were re-called with MiXCR into one record per CDR3 protein. The sample lists hundreds of thousands of distinct CDR3 sequences; 12% were seen once. This sample is drawn from a study of response to subunit inactivated influenza vaccine. The length of the CDR3 is 15 residues. Between the trimmed V and J ends, which lost 5 bases and 1 base, there was a span of 11 bases. CDR1 and CDR2 from the germline V gene are SGHTA and FQGNSA. Study results and caveats: The authors offered the suggestion that each seasonal influenza vaccination recruits few new T cells.

The chain links TRBV7-2 to TRBJ1-4; D is ambiguous. Sequenced here: PBMCs from blood, sampled on the day of vaccination. The clonotype originates from a man between 50 and 59 years old who received an inactivated influenza vaccine. The CDR3: CASSINPGTNEKLFF. The CDR3 DNA reads as TGTGCCAGCAGCATAAATCCGGGAACTAATGAAAAACTGTTTTTT.